These T cell receptor beta chains were read from a single sample in a study of cytomegalovirus exposure and HLA in healthy donors. Data came from immunoSEQ multiplex PCR; TCRdb stores just in-frame clones and leaves some out. The sample holds 55,000 to 70,000 clones, about 91% seen once. The sequencing input was PBMCs. The receptors stem from a woman in her thirties in good health and CMV-seronegative. Each CDR3 is given with its conserved first and last residue. Each record gives: CDR3 protein, J gene, V gene.

cdr3_aa: CASSPYGGGQGTSQPQHF
j_call: TRBJ1-5
v_call: TRBV18

cdr3_aa: CASSSTSGSLSTDTQYF
j_call: TRBJ2-3
v_call: TRBV5-1

cdr3_aa: CASSPGGTSGPGELFF
j_call: TRBJ2-2
v_call: TRBV7-3

cdr3_aa: CASSPQGQRTYYGYTF
j_call: TRBJ1-2
v_call: TRBV2

cdr3_aa: CASGFGPGGGTQYF
j_call: TRBJ2-3
v_call: TRBV12-5

cdr3_aa: CASSLGARSSGSYEQYF
j_call: TRBJ2-7
v_call: TRBV7-2

cdr3_aa: CASSILVAGQYIGTDTQYF
j_call: TRBJ2-3
v_call: TRBV11-1

cdr3_aa: CASSLVAGDEQYF
j_call: TRBJ2-7
v_call: TRBV5-6

cdr3_aa: CASTQTVMNTEAFF
j_call: TRBJ1-1
v_call: TRBV6-1

cdr3_aa: CASSFSTGANNYGYTF
j_call: TRBJ1-2
v_call: TRBV7-2